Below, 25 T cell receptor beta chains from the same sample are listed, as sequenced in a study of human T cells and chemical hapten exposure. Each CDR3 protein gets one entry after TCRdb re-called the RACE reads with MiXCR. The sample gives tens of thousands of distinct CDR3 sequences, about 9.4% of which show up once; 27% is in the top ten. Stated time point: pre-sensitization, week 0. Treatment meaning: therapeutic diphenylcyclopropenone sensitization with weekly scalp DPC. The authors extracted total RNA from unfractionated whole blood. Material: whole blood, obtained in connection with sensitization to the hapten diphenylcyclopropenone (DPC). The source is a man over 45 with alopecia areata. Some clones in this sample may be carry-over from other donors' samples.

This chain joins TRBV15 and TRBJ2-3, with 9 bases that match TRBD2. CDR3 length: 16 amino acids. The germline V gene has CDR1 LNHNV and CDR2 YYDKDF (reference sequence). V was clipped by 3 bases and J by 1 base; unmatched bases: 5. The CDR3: CATSSEAGGGTDTQYF. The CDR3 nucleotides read TGTGCCACCAGCAGTGAAGCGGGAGGAGGCACAGATACGCAGTATTTT. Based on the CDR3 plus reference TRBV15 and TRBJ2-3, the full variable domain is DAMVIQNPRYQVTQFGKPVTLSCSQTLNHNVMYWYQQKSSQAPKLLFHYYDKDFNNEADTPDNFQSRRPNTSFCFLDIRSPGLGDTAMYLCATSSEAGGGTDTQYFGPGTRLTVL.

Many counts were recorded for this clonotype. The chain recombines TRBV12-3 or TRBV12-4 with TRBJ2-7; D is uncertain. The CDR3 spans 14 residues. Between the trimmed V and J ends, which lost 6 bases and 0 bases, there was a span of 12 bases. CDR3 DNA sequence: TGTGCCAGCAGACCGGGTCATTACTCCTACGAGCAGTACTTC. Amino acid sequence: CASRPGHYSYEQYF.

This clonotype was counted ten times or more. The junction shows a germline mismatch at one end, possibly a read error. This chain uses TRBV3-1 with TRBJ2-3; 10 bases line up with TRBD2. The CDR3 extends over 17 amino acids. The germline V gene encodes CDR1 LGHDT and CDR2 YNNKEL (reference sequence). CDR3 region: CASSQDLSGRAVDTQFF. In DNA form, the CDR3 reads TGTGCCAGCAGCCAAGATCTCAGCGGGAGGGCAGTAGATACGCAGTTTTTT.

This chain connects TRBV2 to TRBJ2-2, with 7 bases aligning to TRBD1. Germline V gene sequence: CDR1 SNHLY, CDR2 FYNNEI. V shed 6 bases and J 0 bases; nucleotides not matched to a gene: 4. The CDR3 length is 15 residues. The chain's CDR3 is CASRYRGPNTGELFF. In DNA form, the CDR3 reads TGTGCCAGCAGATACAGGGGACCGAACACCGGGGAGCTGTTTTTT.

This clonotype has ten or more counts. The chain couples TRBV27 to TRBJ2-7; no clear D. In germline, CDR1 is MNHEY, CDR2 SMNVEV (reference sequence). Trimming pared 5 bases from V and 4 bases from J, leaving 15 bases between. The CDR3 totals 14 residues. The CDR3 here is CASSRLSVGYEQYF. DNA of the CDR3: TGTGCCAGCAGTCGCCTCTCCGTGGGGTACGAGCAGTACTTC.

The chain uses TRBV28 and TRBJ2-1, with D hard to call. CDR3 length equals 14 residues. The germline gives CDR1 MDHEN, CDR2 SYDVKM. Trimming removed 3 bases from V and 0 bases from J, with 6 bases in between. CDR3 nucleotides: TGTGCCAGCAGTTTGAGCGTCTCCTACAATGAGCAGTTCTTC. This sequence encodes CASSLSVSYNEQFF.

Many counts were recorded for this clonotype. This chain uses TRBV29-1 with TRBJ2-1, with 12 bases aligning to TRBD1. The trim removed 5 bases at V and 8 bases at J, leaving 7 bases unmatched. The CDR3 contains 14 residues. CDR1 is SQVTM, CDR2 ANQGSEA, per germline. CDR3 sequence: CSVFGGQGADEQFF. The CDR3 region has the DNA TGCAGCGTTTTCGGGGGACAGGGGGCAGATGAGCAGTTCTTC.

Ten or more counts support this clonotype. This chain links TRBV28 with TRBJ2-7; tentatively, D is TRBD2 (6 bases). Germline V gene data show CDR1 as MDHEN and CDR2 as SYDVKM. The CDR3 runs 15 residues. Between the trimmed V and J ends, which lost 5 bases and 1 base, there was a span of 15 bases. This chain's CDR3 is CASSPGTGGSYEQYF. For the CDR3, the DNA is TGTGCCAGCAGTCCCGGGACTGGGGGTTCCTACGAGCAGTACTTC. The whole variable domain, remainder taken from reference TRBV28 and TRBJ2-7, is DVKVTQSSRYLVKRTGEKVFLECVQDMDHENMFWYRQDPGLGLRLIYFSYDVKMKEKGDIPEGYSVSREKKERFSLILESASTNQTSMYLCASSPGTGGSYEQYFGPGTRLTVT.

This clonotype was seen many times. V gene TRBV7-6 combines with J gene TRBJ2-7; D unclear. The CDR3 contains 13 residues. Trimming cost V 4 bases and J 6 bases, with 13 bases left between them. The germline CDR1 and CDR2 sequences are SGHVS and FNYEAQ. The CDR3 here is CASSSPPQGEQYF. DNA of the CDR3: TGTGCCAGCAGCTCCCCCCCCCAAGGCGAGCAGTACTTC.

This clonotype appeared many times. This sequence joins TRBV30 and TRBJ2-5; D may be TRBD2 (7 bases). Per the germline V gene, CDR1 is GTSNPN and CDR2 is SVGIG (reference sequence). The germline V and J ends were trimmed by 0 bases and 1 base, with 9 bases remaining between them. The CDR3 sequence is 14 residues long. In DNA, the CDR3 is TGTGCCTGGAGTGTAGGGGGGGGCCAAGAGACCCAGTACTTC. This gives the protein CAWSVGGGQETQYF.

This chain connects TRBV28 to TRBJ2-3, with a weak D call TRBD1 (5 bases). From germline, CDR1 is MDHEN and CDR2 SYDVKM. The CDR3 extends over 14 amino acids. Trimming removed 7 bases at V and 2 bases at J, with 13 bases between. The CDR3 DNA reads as TGTGCCAGCACCCCCCGGACAAACACAGATACGCAGTATTTT. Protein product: CASTPRTNTDTQYF.

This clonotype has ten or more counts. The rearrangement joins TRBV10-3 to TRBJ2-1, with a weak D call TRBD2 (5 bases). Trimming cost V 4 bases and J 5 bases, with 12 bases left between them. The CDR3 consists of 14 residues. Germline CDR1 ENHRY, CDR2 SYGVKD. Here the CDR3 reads CAISANRDDNEQFF. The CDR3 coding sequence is TGTGCCATCAGTGCCAACCGGGATGACAATGAGCAGTTCTTC.

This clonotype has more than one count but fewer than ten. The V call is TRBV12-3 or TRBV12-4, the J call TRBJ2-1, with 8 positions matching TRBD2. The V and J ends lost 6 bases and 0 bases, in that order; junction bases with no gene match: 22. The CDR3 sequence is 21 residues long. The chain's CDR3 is CASSHPVGAAGVGSSYNEQFF. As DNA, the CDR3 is TGTGCCAGCAGCCACCCGGTAGGAGCAGCGGGAGTCGGGAGCTCCTACAATGAGCAGTTCTTC.

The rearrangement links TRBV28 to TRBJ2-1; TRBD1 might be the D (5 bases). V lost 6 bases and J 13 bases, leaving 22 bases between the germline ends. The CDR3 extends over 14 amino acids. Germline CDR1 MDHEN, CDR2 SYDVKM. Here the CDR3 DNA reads TGTGCCAGCAGCCTAGTGGGGCAGGGCCCTTATCAGTTCTTC. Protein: CASSLVGQGPYQFF.

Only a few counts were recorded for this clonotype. Here the CDR3 reads CASSPGQSSYNEQFF. Here the CDR3 DNA reads TGTGCCAGCAGTCCAGGACAGAGCTCCTACAATGAGCAGTTCTTC. The chain couples TRBV12-3 or TRBV12-4 to TRBJ2-1; a possible D gene is TRBD1 (6 bases). V was clipped by 5 bases and J by 0 bases, with 11 bases between them. This CDR3 comprises 15 residues.

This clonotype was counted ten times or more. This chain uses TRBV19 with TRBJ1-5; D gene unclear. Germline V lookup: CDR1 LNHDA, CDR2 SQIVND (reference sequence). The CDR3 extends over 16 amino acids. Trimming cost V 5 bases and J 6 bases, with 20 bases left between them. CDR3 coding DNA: TGTGCCAGTAGTCCCGCCAATCGAGGGTCTTTTCAGCCCCAGCATTTT. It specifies CASSPANRGSFQPQHF. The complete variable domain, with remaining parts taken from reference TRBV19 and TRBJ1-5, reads DGGITQSPKYLFRKEGQNVTLSCEQNLNHDAMYWYRQDPGQGLRLIYYSQIVNDFQKGDIAEGYSVSREKKESFPLTVTSAQKNPTAFYLCASSPANRGSFQPQHFGDGTRLSIL.

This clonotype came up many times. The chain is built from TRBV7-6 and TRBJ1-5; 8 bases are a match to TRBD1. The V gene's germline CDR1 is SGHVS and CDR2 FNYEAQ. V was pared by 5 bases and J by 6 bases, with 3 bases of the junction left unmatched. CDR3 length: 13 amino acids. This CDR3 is CASSAGGGQPQHF. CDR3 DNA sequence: TGTGCCAGCAGCGCAGGGGGCGGTCAGCCCCAGCATTTT.

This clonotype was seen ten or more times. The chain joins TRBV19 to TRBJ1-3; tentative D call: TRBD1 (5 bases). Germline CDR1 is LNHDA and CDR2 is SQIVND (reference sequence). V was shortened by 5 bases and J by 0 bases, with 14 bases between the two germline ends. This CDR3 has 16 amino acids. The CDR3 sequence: CASSLTALYSGNTIYF. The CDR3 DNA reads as TGTGCCAGTAGTCTGACAGCTCTTTACTCTGGAAACACCATATATTTT.

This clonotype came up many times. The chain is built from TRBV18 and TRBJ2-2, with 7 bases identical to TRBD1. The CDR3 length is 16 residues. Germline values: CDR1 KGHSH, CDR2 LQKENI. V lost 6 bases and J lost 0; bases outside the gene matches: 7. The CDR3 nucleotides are TGTGCCAGCTCCCTAACCGGGACAGCGAACACCGGGGAGCTGTTTTTT. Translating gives CASSLTGTANTGELFF. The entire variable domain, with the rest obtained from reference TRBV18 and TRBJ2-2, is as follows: NAGVMQNPRHLVRRRGQEARLRCSPMKGHSHVYWYRQLPEEGLKFMVYLQKENIIDESGMPKERFSAEFPKEGPSILRIQQVVRGDSAAYFCASSLTGTANTGELFFGEGSRLTVL.

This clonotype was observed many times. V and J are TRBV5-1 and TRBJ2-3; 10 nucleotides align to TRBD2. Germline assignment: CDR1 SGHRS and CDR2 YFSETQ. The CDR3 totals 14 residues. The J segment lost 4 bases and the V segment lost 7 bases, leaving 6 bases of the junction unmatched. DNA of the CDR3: TGCGCCAGCTCTGCCGGGACTAGCGCAGATACGCAGTATTTT. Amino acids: CASSAGTSADTQYF.

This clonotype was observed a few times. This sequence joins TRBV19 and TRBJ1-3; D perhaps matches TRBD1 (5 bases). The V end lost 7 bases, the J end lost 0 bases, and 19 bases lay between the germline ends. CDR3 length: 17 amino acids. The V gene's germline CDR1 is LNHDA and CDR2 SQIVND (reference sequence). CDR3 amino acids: CASTHPAGLLSGNTIYF. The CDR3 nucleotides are TGTGCCAGTACCCATCCGGCAGGGTTGCTCTCTGGAAACACCATATATTTT. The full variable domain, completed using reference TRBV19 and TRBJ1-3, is DGGITQSPKYLFRKEGQNVTLSCEQNLNHDAMYWYRQDPGQGLRLIYYSQIVNDFQKGDIAEGYSVSREKKESFPLTVTSAQKNPTAFYLCASTHPAGLLSGNTIYFGEGSWLTVV.

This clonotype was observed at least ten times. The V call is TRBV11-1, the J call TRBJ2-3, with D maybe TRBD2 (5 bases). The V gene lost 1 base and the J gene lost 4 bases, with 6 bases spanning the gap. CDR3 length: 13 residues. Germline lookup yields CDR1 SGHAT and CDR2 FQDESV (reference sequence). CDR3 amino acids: CASSLGAADTQYF. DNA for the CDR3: TGTGCCAGCAGCTTAGGAGCGGCAGATACGCAGTATTTT.

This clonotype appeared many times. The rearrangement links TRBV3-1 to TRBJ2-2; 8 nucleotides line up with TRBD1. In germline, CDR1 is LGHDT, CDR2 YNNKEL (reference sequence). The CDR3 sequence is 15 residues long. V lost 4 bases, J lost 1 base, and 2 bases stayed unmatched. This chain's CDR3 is CASSPGTGNTGELFF. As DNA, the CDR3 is TGTGCCAGCAGCCCCGGGACAGGGAACACCGGGGAGCTGTTTTTT.

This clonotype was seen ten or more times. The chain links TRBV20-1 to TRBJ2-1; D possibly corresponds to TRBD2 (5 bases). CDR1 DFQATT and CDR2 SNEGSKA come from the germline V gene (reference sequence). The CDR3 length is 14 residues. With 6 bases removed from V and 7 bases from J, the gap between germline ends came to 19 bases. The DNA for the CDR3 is TGCAGTGCCCCGAGGGTGCGGGTCGGTAATGAGCAGTTCTTC. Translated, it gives CSAPRVRVGNEQFF.

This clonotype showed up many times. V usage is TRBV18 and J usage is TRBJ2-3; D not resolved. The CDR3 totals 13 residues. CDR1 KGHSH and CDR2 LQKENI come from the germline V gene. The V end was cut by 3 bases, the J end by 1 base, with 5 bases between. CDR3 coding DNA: TGTGCCAGCTCACCGTTGGGCACAGATACGCAGTATTTT. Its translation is CASSPLGTDTQYF.